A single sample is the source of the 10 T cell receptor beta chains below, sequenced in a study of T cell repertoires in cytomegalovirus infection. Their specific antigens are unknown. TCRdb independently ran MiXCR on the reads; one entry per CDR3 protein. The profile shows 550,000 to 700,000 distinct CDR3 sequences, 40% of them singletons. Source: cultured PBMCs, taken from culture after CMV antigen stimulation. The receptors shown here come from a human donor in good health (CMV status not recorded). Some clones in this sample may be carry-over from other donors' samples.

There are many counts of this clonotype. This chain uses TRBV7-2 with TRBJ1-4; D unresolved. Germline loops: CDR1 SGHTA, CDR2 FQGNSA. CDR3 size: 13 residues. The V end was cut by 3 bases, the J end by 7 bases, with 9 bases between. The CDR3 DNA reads TGTGCCAGCAGCTTCGGAGTAACTGAAAAACTGTTTTTT. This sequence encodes CASSFGVTEKLFF.

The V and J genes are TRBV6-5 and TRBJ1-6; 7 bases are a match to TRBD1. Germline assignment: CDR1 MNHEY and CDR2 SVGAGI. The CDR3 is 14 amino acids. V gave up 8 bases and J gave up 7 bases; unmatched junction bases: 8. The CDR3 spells CASGLPGQNSPLHF. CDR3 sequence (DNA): TGTGCCAGCGGCCTACCGGGACAGAATTCACCCCTCCACTTT.

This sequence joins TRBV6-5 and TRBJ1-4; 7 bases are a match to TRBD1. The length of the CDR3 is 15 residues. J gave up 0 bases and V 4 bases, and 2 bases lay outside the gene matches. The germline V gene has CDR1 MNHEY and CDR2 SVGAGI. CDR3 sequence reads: CASSFTGATNEKLFF. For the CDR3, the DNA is TGTGCCAGCAGTTTTACAGGGGCAACTAATGAAAAACTGTTTTTT.

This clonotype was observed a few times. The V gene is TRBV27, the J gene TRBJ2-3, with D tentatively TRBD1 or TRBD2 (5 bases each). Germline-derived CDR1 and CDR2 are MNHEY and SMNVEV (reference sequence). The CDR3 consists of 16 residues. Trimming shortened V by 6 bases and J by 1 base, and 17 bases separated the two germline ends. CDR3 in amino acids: CASSNTPGRGTDTQYF. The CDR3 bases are TGTGCCAGCAGCAATACTCCGGGACGTGGCACAGATACGCAGTATTTT.

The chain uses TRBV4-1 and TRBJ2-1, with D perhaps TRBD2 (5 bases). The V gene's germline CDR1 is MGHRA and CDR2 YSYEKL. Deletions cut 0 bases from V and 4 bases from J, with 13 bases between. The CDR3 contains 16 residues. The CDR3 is CASSQDRSGSYNEQFF. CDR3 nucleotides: TGCGCCAGCAGCCAAGATCGCAGCGGATCTTACAATGAGCAGTTCTTC.

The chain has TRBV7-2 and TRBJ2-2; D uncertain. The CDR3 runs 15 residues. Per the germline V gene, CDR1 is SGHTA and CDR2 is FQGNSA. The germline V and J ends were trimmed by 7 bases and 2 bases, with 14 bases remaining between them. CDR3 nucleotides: TGTGCCAGCAACCTCCGATCACCAAACACCGGGGAGCTGTTTTTT. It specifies CASNLRSPNTGELFF.

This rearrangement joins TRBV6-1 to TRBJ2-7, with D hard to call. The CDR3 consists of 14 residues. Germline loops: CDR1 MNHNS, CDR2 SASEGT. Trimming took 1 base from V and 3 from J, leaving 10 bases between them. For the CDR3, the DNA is TGTGCCAGCAGTGAAGGTGGTGACTTCTACGAGCAGTACTTC. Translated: CASSEGGDFYEQYF.

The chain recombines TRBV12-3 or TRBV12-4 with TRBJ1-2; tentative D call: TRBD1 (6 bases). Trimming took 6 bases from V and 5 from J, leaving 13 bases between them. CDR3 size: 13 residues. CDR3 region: CASSRTEAYGYTF. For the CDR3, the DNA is TGTGCCAGCAGCCGGACAGAGGCATATGGCTACACCTTC.

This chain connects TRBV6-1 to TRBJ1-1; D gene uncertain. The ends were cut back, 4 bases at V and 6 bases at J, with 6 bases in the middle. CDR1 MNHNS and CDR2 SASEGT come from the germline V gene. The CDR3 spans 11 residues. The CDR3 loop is CASSAVAEAFF. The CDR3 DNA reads TGTGCCAGCAGTGCAGTCGCTGAAGCTTTCTTT.

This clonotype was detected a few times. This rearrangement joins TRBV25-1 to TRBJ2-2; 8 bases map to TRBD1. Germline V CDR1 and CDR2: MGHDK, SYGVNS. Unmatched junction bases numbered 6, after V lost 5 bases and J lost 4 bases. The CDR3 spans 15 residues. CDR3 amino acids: CASSRRGQGTGELFF. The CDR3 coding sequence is TGTGCCAGCAGTCGGCGAGGACAGGGCACCGGGGAGCTGTTTTTT. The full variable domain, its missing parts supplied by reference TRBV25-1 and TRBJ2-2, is EADIYQTPRYLVIGTGKKITLECSQTMGHDKMYWYQQDPGMELHLIHYSYGVNSTEKGDLSSESTVSRIRTEHFPLTLESARPSHTSQYLCASSRRGQGTGELFFGEGSRLTVL.